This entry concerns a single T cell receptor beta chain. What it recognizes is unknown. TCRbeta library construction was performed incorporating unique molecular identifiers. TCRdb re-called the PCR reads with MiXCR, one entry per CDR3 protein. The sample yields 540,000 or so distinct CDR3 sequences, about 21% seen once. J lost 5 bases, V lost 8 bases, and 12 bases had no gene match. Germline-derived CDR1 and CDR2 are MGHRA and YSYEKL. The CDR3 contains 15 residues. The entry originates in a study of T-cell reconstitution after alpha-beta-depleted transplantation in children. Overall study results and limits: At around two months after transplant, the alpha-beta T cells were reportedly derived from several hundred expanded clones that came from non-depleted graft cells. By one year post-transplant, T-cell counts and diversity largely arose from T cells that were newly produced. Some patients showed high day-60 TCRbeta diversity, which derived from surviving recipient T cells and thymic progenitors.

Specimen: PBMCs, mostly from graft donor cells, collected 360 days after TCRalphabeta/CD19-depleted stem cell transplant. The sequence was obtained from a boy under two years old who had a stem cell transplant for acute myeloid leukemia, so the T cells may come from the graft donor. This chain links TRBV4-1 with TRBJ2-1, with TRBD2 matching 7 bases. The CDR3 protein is CASRWWGGDHNEQFF. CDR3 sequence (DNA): TGCGCCAGCCGCTGGTGGGGGGGGGACCACAATGAGCAGTTCTTC.